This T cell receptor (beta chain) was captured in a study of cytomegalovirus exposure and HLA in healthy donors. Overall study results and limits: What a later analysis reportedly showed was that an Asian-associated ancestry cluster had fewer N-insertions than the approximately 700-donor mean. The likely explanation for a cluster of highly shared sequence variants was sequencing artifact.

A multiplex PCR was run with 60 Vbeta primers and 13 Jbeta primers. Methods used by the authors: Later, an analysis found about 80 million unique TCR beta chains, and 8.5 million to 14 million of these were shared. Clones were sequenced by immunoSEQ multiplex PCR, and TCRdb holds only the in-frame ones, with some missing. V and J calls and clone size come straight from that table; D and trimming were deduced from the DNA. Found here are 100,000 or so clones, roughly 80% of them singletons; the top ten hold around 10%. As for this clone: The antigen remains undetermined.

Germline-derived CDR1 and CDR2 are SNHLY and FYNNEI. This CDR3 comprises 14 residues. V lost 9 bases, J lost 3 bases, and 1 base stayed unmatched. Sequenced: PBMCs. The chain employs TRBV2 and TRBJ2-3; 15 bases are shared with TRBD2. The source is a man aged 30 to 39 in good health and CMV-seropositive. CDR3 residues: CARGTSGGTDTQYF. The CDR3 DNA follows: TGTGCCAGGGGGACTAGCGGGGGGACAGATACGCAGTATTTT.